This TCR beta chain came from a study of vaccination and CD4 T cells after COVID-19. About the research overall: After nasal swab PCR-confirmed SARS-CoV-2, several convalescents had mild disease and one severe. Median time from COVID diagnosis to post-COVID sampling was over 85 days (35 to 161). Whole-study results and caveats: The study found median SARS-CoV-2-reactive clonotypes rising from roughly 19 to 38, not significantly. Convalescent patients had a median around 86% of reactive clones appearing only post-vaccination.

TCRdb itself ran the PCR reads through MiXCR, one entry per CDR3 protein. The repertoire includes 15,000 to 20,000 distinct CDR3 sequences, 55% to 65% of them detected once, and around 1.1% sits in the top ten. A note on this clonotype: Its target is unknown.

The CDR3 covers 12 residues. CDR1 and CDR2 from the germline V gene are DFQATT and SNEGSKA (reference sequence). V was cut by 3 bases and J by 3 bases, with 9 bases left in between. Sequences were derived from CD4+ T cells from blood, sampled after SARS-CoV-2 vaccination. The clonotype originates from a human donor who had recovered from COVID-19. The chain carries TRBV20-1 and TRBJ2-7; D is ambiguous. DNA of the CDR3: TGCAGTGCTAGTGCCCAGAGCTACGAGCAGTACTTC. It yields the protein CSASAQSYEQYF.